The count of the clone carrying this T cell receptor beta chain is one. The target antigen is unknown. A multiplex PCR was run with 60 Vbeta primers and 13 Jbeta primers. The repertoire was sequenced with immunoSEQ multiplex PCR; TCRdb's copy has only in-frame clones and lacks some. The sample lists 130,000 or so clones, around 80% occurring once. These data originate in a study of cytomegalovirus exposure and HLA in healthy donors. Study-wide points: Presence/absence analyses treated sequencing depth as roughly uniform across donors. CMV serostatus alone was available as immune exposure information. Altogether, 160 or so TCR beta chains were recorded as cytomegalovirus-associated. The authors considered a cluster of highly shared sequence variants likely to be a sequencing artifact.

The CDR3 consists of 12 residues. The V and J ends lost 8 bases and 8 bases respectively, with 10 bases between them. The V gene's germline CDR1 is MNHEY and CDR2 SMNVEV (reference sequence). V usage is TRBV27 and J usage is TRBJ2-6, with D perhaps TRBD1 (6 bases). The TCR was taken from a woman between 35 and 50 years old in good health and CMV-seronegative. The sequenced material came from PBMCs. In nucleotides, the CDR3 is TGTGCCAGCCTAGGGGGTTCCAACGTCCTGACTTTC. Amino acids: CASLGGSNVLTF. The variable domain in full, with the rest retrieved from reference TRBV27 and TRBJ2-6, is EAQVTQNPRYLITVTGKKLTVTCSQNMNHEYMSWYRQDPGLGLRQIYYSMNVEVTDKGDVPEGYKVSRKEKRNFPLILESPSPNQTSLYFCASLGGSNVLTFGAGSRLTVL.